This TCR beta chain was recorded in a study of CD8 T cells in ankylosing spondylitis (TCRdb year 2017). Context from the whole study: The study set out to find disease-linked TCR variants by profiling T cell receptor beta repertoires in ankylosing spondylitis patients and healthy donors. Peripheral blood samples were taken, and synovial fluid was additionally collected from ankylosing spondylitis patients. The whole study cohort included roughly 110 healthy donors and 25 ankylosing spondylitis patients.

From the cysteine up to the phenylalanine, the CDR3 has a length of 13 residues. Here the CDR3 DNA is all that survives: 39 bases in frame from base 1. CDR1 and CDR2 are read off the germline V gene as MNHNS and SASEGT. V is shortened by 6 bases, J by 2 bases, and the region joining them spans 11 bases. On this clonotype itself: Its antigen is not yet known. No base qualities exist here, and no much larger clone lies one base off it.

Here is what the overall study found, with its caveats: Some motif variants had previously been reported in the synovial fluid and blood of reactive arthritis patients, which suggests shared mechanisms of disease initiation. The disease-linked clones had a CD8+ phenotype and were found at relatively low frequencies in peripheral blood. The disease-linked clones were reported as significantly enriched in matched synovial fluid samples from ankylosing spondylitis patients. Blood from ankylosing spondylitis patients appeared to be characterized by a TCR beta motif made up of 8 or 9 highly homologous amino acid variants.

For each ankylosing spondylitis patient, the synovial fluid sample was matched to a blood sample from that same patient. Reads for this sample came from an Illumina HiSeq 2500. TCR beta libraries were prepared by quantitative 5'-RACE with molecular barcodes. The study's processing was this. A new computational method, built on a probabilistic model of VDJ rearrangement, was used to identify disease-linked TCR variants. TCRdb reran the public reads through fastp at Q25 and MiXCR, keeping productive beta chains. Duplicate CDR3 protein sequences are folded into a single record with the most common DNA and genes. TCRdb, not the authors, supplied the V and J calls. The sample table lists about 140,000 distinct CDR3 sequences, roughly 7.7% of them with a count of one. The ten largest clones represent 7.3% of the sample.

Sequenced sample: synovial fluid, either unsorted or a sorted T cell fraction (not recorded which). The sequence joins TRBV6-1 to TRBJ2-7; TRBD2 could be the D gene, as 5 bases match. This TCR came from a male donor with ankylosing spondylitis. The sequenced DNA is TGTGCCAGCAGCACACTAGGAACCTACGAGCAGTACTTC. This encodes CASSTLGTYEQYF.